This entry features one T cell receptor beta chain sequence. It lacks a known antigen. No clone much larger than this one lies a single base away; base qualities are absent. The sample belongs to a study of blood T cell repertoires in COVID-19 (dated by TCRdb to 2020 to 2022). For context, the study as a whole: Samples covering the acute and convalescent phases of COVID-19 were provided by collaborators in the United States, Italy and Spain. The prospective study material was composed of cDNA or gDNA derived from T cells, B-cell-depleted T cells, or PBMCs. Deeply sampled blood TCRbeta repertoires from subjects exposed to, actively infected with, or recovered from COVID-19 were included in the dataset. The repertoires were released in a freely available public database intended as a resource for research on the immune response to SARS-CoV-2. The samples were drawn from the first 160 participants of the ongoing ImmuneRACE study and from about 1,200 subjects provided by 6 global collaborators. Nearly every sample came with metadata listing a de-identified subject ID, COVID-19 status, age in years and sex. Where available, HLA class I and class II types were taken from metadata supplied by the sample provider and were not determined by assay-based typing. General findings and caveats noted by the study authors: Clinical and demographic metadata were provided uncurated, with the amount varying by source and participant.

The immunoSEQ Assay, a bias-controlled multiplex PCR, was used to amplify TCRbeta CDR3 regions from genomic DNA. In the authors' own workflow: Within the assay, amplification of reference gene primers was used to estimate how many nucleated cells each sample contained. To quantify the absolute abundance of each unique TCRbeta CDR3 rearrangement, sequence reads were collapsed and filtered. For each sample, productive Simpson clonality was calculated as the square root of Simpson's diversity index over productive rearrangements. What TCRdb holds here is the immuneACCESS table cut down to in-frame rearrangements. Part of the clones is not present; checked against another copy, under half of the missing clones reflect an unresolved V gene, and the others are unexplained. V, J and clone size derive from that table, while D and trimming were established from the DNA sequence. In this sample the table shows some 300,000 clones, about 87% of which occur a single time. The ten largest clones add up to over 1% of the sample.

Each collaborating institution followed its own protocols to collect whole blood in K2EDTA tubes. For TCRbeta analysis, collaborators shipped samples as frozen whole blood, isolated PBMCs, or DNA extracted from either of those sample types. From cysteine to phenylalanine, the CDR3 is 16 amino acids long. Only CDR3 DNA remains: 48 bases, in frame from the first base. V is cut by 1 base and J by 3 bases, and the space between the germline ends is 16 bases. The specimen sequenced was peripheral blood. The sequence was collected from a man in his 70s with acute or convalescent COVID-19. The chain uses TRBV23-1 and TRBJ2-7, and the D gene may be TRBD1, 7 bases matching. TRBV23-1 falls under the ORF class, with uncertain function. The CDR3 reads CASSQFARQGGYEQYF. The nucleotide sequence is given as TGCGCCAGCAGTCAATTCGCGCGACAGGGAGGCTACGAGCAGTACTTC.